The 10 T cell receptor beta chains in this list originate from one sample, sequenced in a study of graft-versus-host responses after intestinal transplantation. To release intraepithelial and lamina propria lymphocytes, the graft tissue was processed. Assay used: immunoSEQ multiplex PCR; TCRdb lists only in-frame clones, some missing. The data hold about 15,000 clones, with under 85% observed a single time. The material was ileum tissue, obtained almost 470 days after intestinal transplant. The receptors were gathered from a human patient who received an intestinal transplant, so some T cells may come from the graft donor.

V usage is TRBV7-9 and J usage is TRBJ1-1; perhaps TRBD1 as D (5 bases). CDR3 size: 13 residues. CDR1 is SEHNR and CDR2 is FQNEAQ in the germline V gene (reference sequence). The V and J ends lost 5 bases and 6 bases respectively, with 13 bases between them. This CDR3 reads CASSPGTRAEAFF. CDR3 sequence (DNA): TGTGCCAGCAGCCCAGGGACGCGAGCTGAAGCTTTCTTT.

Turning to this clone: Mismatch with germline at one junction end may stem from a read error. The chain couples TRBV4-1 to TRBJ2-1, with D perhaps matching TRBD1 or TRBD2 (5 bases each). Germline V gives CDR1 MGHRA, CDR2 YSYEKL. This CDR3 region has 13 residues. CDR3: CASGQHTGTKQFF. CDR3 nucleotides: TGCGCCAGCGGCCAGCACACCGGGACCAAGCAGTTCTTC.

The J gene is TRBJ1-1, the V gene TRBV2; D is unclear. The CDR3 length is 12 residues. Germline V lookup: CDR1 SNHLY, CDR2 FYNNEI. V lost 7 bases to trimming and J lost 3 bases, with 9 bases between them. CDR3 sequence: CASTPWDTEAFF. The CDR3, as DNA: TGTGCCAGCACCCCGTGGGACACTGAAGCTTTCTTT. The full variable domain, in which reference TRBV2 and TRBJ1-1 provide the parts outside the CDR3, is EPEVTQTPSHQVTQMGQEVILRCVPISNHLYFYWYRQILGQKVEFLVSFYNNEISEKSEIFDDQFSVERPDGSNFTLKIRSTKLEDSAMYFCASTPWDTEAFFGQGTRLTVV.

The chain joins TRBV7-6 to TRBJ2-5, with no clear D. The CDR3 length is 12 residues. V lost 5 bases and J lost 5, with 9 bases in between. From germline, CDR1 is SGHVS and CDR2 FNYEAQ. The DNA for the CDR3 is TGTGCCAGCAGCCCCCCCGGTGAGACCCAGTACTTC. It codes for CASSPPGETQYF.

The rearrangement joins TRBV28 to TRBJ2-1; D unresolved. Trimming shortened V by 4 bases and J by 0 bases, and 7 bases separated the two germline ends. This CDR3 is 14 amino acids long. Germline V gene data show CDR1 as MDHEN and CDR2 as SYDVKM. CDR3 nucleotide sequence: TGTGCCAGCAGTTCCCCTAGCTCCTACAATGAGCAGTTCTTC. Encoded protein: CASSSPSSYNEQFF. Full variable domain (missing parts from reference TRBV28 and TRBJ2-1): DVKVTQSSRYLVKRTGEKVFLECVQDMDHENMFWYRQDPGLGLRLIYFSYDVKMKEKGDIPEGYSVSREKKERFSLILESASTNQTSMYLCASSSPSSYNEQFFGPGTRLTVL.

The V and J genes are TRBV7-2 and TRBJ2-5; D is uncertain. The germline V and J ends were trimmed by 3 bases and 3 bases, with 11 bases remaining between them. Germline V gene data show CDR1 as SGHTA and CDR2 as FQGNSA. There are 14 residues in the CDR3. The CDR3 protein is CASSFSYTEETQYF. The DNA of the CDR3 is TGTGCCAGCAGCTTCTCCTACACCGAAGAGACCCAGTACTTC.

This chain links TRBV5-6 with TRBJ2-7; D possibly corresponds to TRBD1 (6 bases). Trimming removed 3 bases from V and 2 bases from J, with 15 bases in between. Germline loops: CDR1 SGHDT, CDR2 YYEEEE. This CDR3 is 15 amino acids long. DNA for the CDR3: TGTGCCAGCAGCTCGAGGGGGACATGGGCCTACGAGCAGTACTTC. Amino acid sequence: CASSSRGTWAYEQYF. The full variable domain, rest sourced from reference TRBV5-6 and TRBJ2-7, is DAGVTQSPTHLIKTRGQQVTLRCSPKSGHDTVSWYQQALGQGPQFIFQYYEEEERQRGNFPDRFSGHQFPNYSSELNVNALLLGDSALYLCASSSRGTWAYEQYFGPGTRLTVT.

The chain couples TRBV9 to TRBJ2-7; 9 nucleotides match TRBD1. Germline loops: CDR1 SGDLS, CDR2 YYNGEE. The junction had 5 bases not matched to a gene; V was cut back by 3 bases and J by 4 bases. The CDR3 has 14 residues. The CDR3 DNA reads TGTGCCAGCAGCGCCCGGGACAGGGCGTACGAGCAGTACTTC. Its translation is CASSARDRAYEQYF.

The chain links TRBV28 to TRBJ2-3; 7 nucleotides line up with TRBD1. This CDR3 is 16 amino acids long. Germline-derived CDR1 and CDR2 are MDHEN and SYDVKM. V gave up 4 bases and J gave up 2 bases; unmatched junction bases: 9. The CDR3 region has the DNA TGTGCCAGCAGTTACAGGACAGGACGCCTCACAGATACGCAGTATTTT. Protein sequence: CASSYRTGRLTDTQYF.

This rearrangement joins TRBV4-1 to TRBJ2-3; D remains ambiguous. The germline CDR1 and CDR2 sequences are MGHRA and YSYEKL. Trimming cost V 1 base and J 2 bases, with 10 bases left between them. The CDR3 has 15 residues. CDR3 DNA sequence: TGCGCCAGCAGCCAAGGTCCCGCTTACACAGATACGCAGTATTTT. As protein: CASSQGPAYTDTQYF.